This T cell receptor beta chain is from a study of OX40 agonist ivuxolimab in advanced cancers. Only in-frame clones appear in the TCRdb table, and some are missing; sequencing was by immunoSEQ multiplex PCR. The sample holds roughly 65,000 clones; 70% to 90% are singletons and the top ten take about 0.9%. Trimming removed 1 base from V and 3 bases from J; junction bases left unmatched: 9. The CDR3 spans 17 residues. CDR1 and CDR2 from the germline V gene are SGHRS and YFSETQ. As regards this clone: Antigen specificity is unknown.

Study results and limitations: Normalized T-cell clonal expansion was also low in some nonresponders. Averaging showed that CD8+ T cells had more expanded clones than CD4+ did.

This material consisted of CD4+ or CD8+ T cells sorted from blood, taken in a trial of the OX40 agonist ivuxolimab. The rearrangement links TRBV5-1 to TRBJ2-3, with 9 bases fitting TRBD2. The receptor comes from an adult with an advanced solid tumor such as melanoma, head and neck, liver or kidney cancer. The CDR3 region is CASSLMGLASTTDTQYF. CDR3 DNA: TGCGCCAGCAGCTTGATGGGACTAGCTTCTACGACAGATACGCAGTATTTT. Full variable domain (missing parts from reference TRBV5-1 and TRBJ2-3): KAGVTQTPRYLIKTRGQQVTLSCSPISGHRSVSWYQQTPGQGLQFLFEYFSETQRNKGNFPGRFSGRQFSNSRSEMNVSTLELGDSALYLCASSLMGLASTTDTQYFGPGTRLTVL.